This T cell receptor beta chain was captured in a study of blood T cells in healthy people across ages. Germline V gene sequence: CDR1 KGHDR, CDR2 SFDVKD. The CDR3 is 15 amino acids. With a J-beta primer mix and a sample-barcoded 5' primer, a second PCR ran 7 to 11 cycles. One entry per CDR3 protein, called by TCRdb with MiXCR from the 5' RACE reads. Of roughly 800,000 distinct CDR3 sequences in the sample, more than 20% were seen once. In regard to this clonotype: At one of its ends the junction is not consistent with the germline gene, which may arise from a read error.

These data also featured in a second study, about T cells of mothers and their children.

This chain connects TRBV24-1 to TRBJ2-1; D might be TRBD1 (6 bases). Sequencing was carried out using blood. The receptor was isolated from a boy aged 10-17 years in good health. The CDR3 loop is CATRATGLGNNEQLF. The DNA of the CDR3 is TGTGCCACCAGGGCAACAGGGCTCGGTAACAATGAGCAGCTCTTC.